Shown below are 22 T cell receptor beta chains from a single sample sequenced in a study of T cell repertoires in cytomegalovirus infection. TCRdb re-analysed the reads in MiXCR, keeping a single row per CDR3 protein. The repertoire holds around 570,000 distinct CDR3 sequences, with just under 40% as singletons. For these TCRs, the target antigens are not known. Sequencing was performed on cultured PBMCs, taken from culture after CMV antigen stimulation. The receptors were sampled from a human donor in good health (CMV status not recorded). Some clones in this sample may be carry-over from other donors' samples.

This clonotype was counted only a few times. This chain joins TRBV7-8 and TRBJ2-3; D is possibly TRBD2 (6 bases). V lost 5 bases, J lost 6 bases, and 24 bases lay in between. Germline V lookup: CDR1 SGHVS, CDR2 FQNEAQ. The CDR3 spans 17 residues. The CDR3 region is CASSINPGLLLVDTQYF. In DNA, the CDR3 is TGTGCCAGCAGCATAAATCCGGGACTCCTATTAGTGGATACGCAGTATTTT.

The V and J genes are TRBV7-6 and TRBJ1-1; a possible D gene is TRBD1 (5 bases). V was clipped by 5 bases and J by 8 bases, with 18 bases between them. The germline V gene encodes CDR1 SGHVS and CDR2 FNYEAQ. This CDR3 is built from 14 residues. The CDR3 nucleotides are TGTGCCAGCAGCCCTAGTGGGACCCTCGGCGAAGCTTTCTTT. This translates into CASSPSGTLGEAFF.

CDR3 DNA sequence: TGTGCCAGCAGCTTAGCCTCCCCTGGCGGGAGGCCGGACCGTGAGCAGTTCTTC. Protein sequence: CASSLASPGGRPDREQFF. V gene TRBV11-2 combines with J gene TRBJ2-1; the match to TRBD2 covers 8 bases. The CDR3 spans 18 residues. Germline V CDR1 and CDR2: SGHAT, FQNNGV. Unmatched junction bases numbered 17, after V lost 1 base and J lost 9 bases.

The chain couples TRBV6-1 to TRBJ1-6; a possible D gene is TRBD1 (6 bases). The germline CDR1 and CDR2 sequences are MNHNS and SASEGT. With 8 bases removed from V and 0 bases from J, the gap between germline ends came to 11 bases. There are 15 residues in the CDR3. This chain's CDR3 is CASAQDSSYNSPLHF. For the CDR3, the DNA is TGTGCCAGCGCCCAGGACAGCTCCTATAATTCACCCCTCCACTTT.

This clonotype occurred a few times. V is TRBV27 and J is TRBJ2-3; TRBD2 matches 7 bases. CDR1 is MNHEY, CDR2 SMNVEV, per germline (reference sequence). The CDR3 loop spans 14 amino acids. Losses at the gene ends were 4 bases for V and 2 bases for J; bases not matched to a gene: 3. This chain's CDR3 is CASSWGGDTDTQYF. The CDR3 region has the DNA TGTGCCAGCAGTTGGGGGGGGGACACAGATACGCAGTATTTT.

The chain recombines TRBV7-6 with TRBJ2-3; D unclear. V lost 1 base to trimming and J lost 3 bases, with 11 bases between them. Germline loops: CDR1 SGHVS, CDR2 FNYEAQ. The CDR3 is 15 residues long. The CDR3: CASSLGIGWTDTQYF. Here the CDR3 DNA reads TGTGCCAGCAGCTTAGGGATTGGATGGACAGATACGCAGTATTTT.

This sequence joins TRBV2 and TRBJ1-2; no clear D gene. This CDR3 is built from 14 residues. Germline assignment: CDR1 SNHLY and CDR2 FYNNEI. Trimming left V 10 bases short and J 0 bases short, with 15 bases between. The CDR3 DNA reads TGTGCCACACAGCCTCAGAGCTCTAACTATGGCTACACCTTC. Its protein is CATQPQSSNYGYTF.

Only a few counts were recorded for this clonotype. The chain recombines TRBV7-9 with TRBJ2-2; TRBD1 agrees at 9 bases. This CDR3 spans 15 amino acids. CDR1 and CDR2 (germline): SEHNR, FQNEAQ (reference sequence). V shed 6 bases and J 1 base; nucleotides not matched to a gene: 3. The CDR3 coding sequence is TGTGCCAGCAGACAGGACAGGGGGAACACCGGGGAGCTGTTTTTT. Translation gives CASRQDRGNTGELFF.

J is TRBJ2-7 and V is TRBV7-2; TRBD2 aligns across 7 bases. Germline V lookup: CDR1 SGHTA, CDR2 FQGNSA. With V trimmed by 4 bases and J by 1 base, 7 bases remained unmatched. The CDR3 runs to 15 residues. The CDR3 loop is CASSSEREGSYEQYF. The CDR3 nucleotides are TGTGCCAGCAGCTCCGAGCGGGAAGGGTCCTACGAGCAGTACTTC.

V usage is TRBV11-2 and J usage is TRBJ2-7; D is uncertain. The CDR3 contains 12 residues. V lost 5 bases to trimming and J lost 6 bases, with 11 bases between them. Germline V lookup: CDR1 SGHAT, CDR2 FQNNGV. The CDR3 DNA reads as TGTGCCAGCAGCACCCGCTGGGGCGAGCAGTACTTC. Protein sequence: CASSTRWGEQYF.

This clonotype came up a few times. This chain uses TRBV6-5 with TRBJ2-4, with D possibly matching TRBD1 (5 bases). This CDR3 region has 13 residues. Trimming left V 7 bases short and J 4 bases short, with 11 bases between. Germline V lookup: CDR1 MNHEY, CDR2 SVGAGI. The CDR3 nucleotides are TGTGCCAGCACAGACAGCCTAAAAAACATTCAGTACTTC. Translating it yields CASTDSLKNIQYF.

V and J are TRBV11-2 and TRBJ2-7, with a weak D call TRBD1 (6 bases). This CDR3 has 15 amino acids. V was cut by 5 bases and J by 5 bases, with 19 bases left in between. CDR1 and CDR2 from the germline V gene are SGHAT and FQNNGV. The CDR3 nucleotides are TGTGCCAGCAGCCAACTGACAGGATTGAAAGACGAGCAGTACTTC. Its translation is CASSQLTGLKDEQYF. Supplemented by reference TRBV11-2 and TRBJ2-7, the full variable domain reads EAGVAQSPRYKIIEKRQSVAFWCNPISGHATLYWYQQILGQGPKLLIQFQNNGVVDDSQLPKDRFSAERLKGVDSTLKIQPAKLEDSAVYLCASSQLTGLKDEQYFGPGTRLTVT.

The V call is TRBV7-6, the J call TRBJ2-7; D gene ambiguous. CDR1 is SGHVS and CDR2 is FNYEAQ in the germline V gene. The CDR3 spans 15 residues. The ends were cut back, 5 bases at V and 2 bases at J, with 16 bases in the middle. Written as DNA, the CDR3 is TGTGCCAGCAGCCCCCACGGACCGTCTGCCTACGAGCAGTACTTC. Translated, it gives CASSPHGPSAYEQYF.

This clonotype was picked up one time. The chain has TRBV7-9 and TRBJ2-1; 13 positions agree with TRBD2. In germline, CDR1 is SEHNR, CDR2 FQNEAQ (reference sequence). J lost 2 bases, V lost 5 bases, and 6 bases had no gene match. This CDR3 contains 17 residues. The CDR3 loop is CASSLRGTSGAYNEQFF. The CDR3 DNA follows: TGTGCCAGCAGCCTAAGGGGGACTAGCGGGGCCTACAATGAGCAGTTCTTC.

DNA of the CDR3: TGTGCCAGCAGTGACCCGGGGATAGCTAACTATGGCTACACCTTC. Its protein product is CASSDPGIANYGYTF. The J gene is TRBJ1-2, the V gene TRBV2, with D unresolved. Trimming removed 3 bases from V and 0 bases from J, with 11 bases in between. Germline loops: CDR1 SNHLY, CDR2 FYNNEI. This CDR3 spans 15 amino acids. Drawing the rest from reference TRBV2 and TRBJ1-2, the complete variable domain is EPEVTQTPSHQVTQMGQEVILRCVPISNHLYFYWYRQILGQKVEFLVSFYNNEISEKSEIFDDQFSVERPDGSNFTLKIRSTKLEDSAMYFCASSDPGIANYGYTFGSGTRLTVV.

This clonotype showed up just a few times. The chain has TRBV12-3 or TRBV12-4 and TRBJ2-7; D is perhaps TRBD1 (6 bases). The CDR3 is 12 amino acids. Deletions cut 5 bases from V and 6 bases from J, with 11 bases between. The CDR3 DNA is TGTGCCAGCAGTCCCCAGGGGTTCGAGCAGTACTTC. Encoded protein: CASSPQGFEQYF.

This chain uses TRBV19 with TRBJ2-7; D gene uncertain. Germline CDR1 LNHDA, CDR2 SQIVND (reference sequence). Trimming cost V 4 bases and J 2 bases, with 21 bases left between them. CDR3 size: 17 residues. The CDR3 bases are TGTGCCAGTAGTAGGTACGCTTCGGACCCTAATCCCTACGAGCAGTACTTC. Protein sequence: CASSRYASDPNPYEQYF.

The V and J genes are TRBV28 and TRBJ1-2; possibly TRBD1 for D (5 bases). The CDR3 loop spans 13 amino acids. Trimming stripped 2 bases from V and 7 bases from J, with 11 bases between. Germline V CDR1 and CDR2: MDHEN, SYDVKM. The CDR3 sequence is CASSLKAGRGYTF. The DNA for the CDR3 is TGTGCCAGCAGTTTAAAGGCAGGGCGTGGCTACACCTTC.

The rearrangement joins TRBV5-4 to TRBJ2-1; TRBD2 agrees at 10 bases. From germline, CDR1 is SGHNT and CDR2 YYREEE (reference sequence). The CDR3 loop spans 14 amino acids. J lost 8 bases, V lost 2 bases, and 4 bases had no gene match. In nucleotides, the CDR3 is TGTGCCAGCAGCTTCCAGCGGGAGGGCGATGAGCAGTTCTTC. This translates into CASSFQREGDEQFF. Looking up the rest from reference TRBV5-4 and TRBJ2-1 gives the full variable domain: ETGVTQSPTHLIKTRGQQVTLRCSSQSGHNTVSWYQQALGQGPQFIFQYYREEENGRGNFPPRFSGLQFPNYSSELNVNALELDDSALYLCASSFQREGDEQFFGPGTRLTVL.

The count of this clonotype is one. An end of the junction differs from the germline gene, which may be a read error. The chain has TRBV5-3 and TRBJ2-5; 10 nucleotides align to TRBD1. TRBV5-3 belongs to the ORF category, with a function that is uncertain. CDR3 length: 16 amino acids. The CDR3 nucleotides are TGTGCCAGCAGCTTCCCAGGGACAGGGGATAAAGAGACCCAGTACTTC. It encodes CASSFPGTGDKETQYF.

The chain uses TRBV5-4 and TRBJ1-6; D is uncertain. The germline V gene has CDR1 SGHNT and CDR2 YYREEE (reference sequence). CDR3 length: 12 amino acids. V lost 0 bases and J lost 9, with 4 bases in between. CDR3 sequence: CASSLDFSPLHF. In nucleotides, the CDR3 is TGTGCCAGCAGCTTGGACTTTTCACCCCTCCACTTT. Complete variable domain (other parts from reference TRBV5-4 and TRBJ1-6): ETGVTQSPTHLIKTRGQQVTLRCSSQSGHNTVSWYQQALGQGPQFIFQYYREEENGRGNFPPRFSGLQFPNYSSELNVNALELDDSALYLCASSLDFSPLHFGNGTRLTVT.

A few counts support this clonotype. The CDR3 nucleotides are TGTGCCAGCAGCTTGAGAGTACGGGCGGGGTTAACAGATACGCAGTATTTT. Protein product: CASSLRVRAGLTDTQYF. The chain recombines TRBV5-6 with TRBJ2-3; perhaps TRBD2 as D (6 bases). CDR1 and CDR2 from the germline V gene are SGHDT and YYEEEE. The V end was cut by 1 base, the J end by 3 bases, with 18 bases between. The CDR3 contains 17 residues.